This is a list of T cell receptor beta chains from one sample in a study of T cell responses to AZD1222 COVID-19 vaccine. Generated by immunoSEQ multiplex PCR, the TCRdb table keeps only in-frame clones and is missing some. The data hold about 150,000 clones, with approximately 90% observed a single time. Specimen: peripheral blood, collected 28 days after the second AZD1222 dose. These receptors originate from an adult who received the AZD1222 COVID-19 vaccine. Each CDR3 is given with its conserved first and last residue. Fields, in order: V gene, D gene, clone size, J gene, CDR3 protein, CDR3 DNA. D genes are given only for firm matches. Not all rows give a size; the values are once, few, many and, for expanded clones, a class.

v_gene: TRBV5-4; d_gene: TRBD1; abundance: -; j_gene: TRBJ2-7; CDR3aa: CASSRDRGPYEQYF; CDR3nt: TGTGCCAGCAGCCGGGACAGGGGGCCCTACGAGCAGTACTTC
v_gene: TRBV5-6; d_gene: -; abundance: -; j_gene: TRBJ2-7; CDR3aa: CASSGGGGLSYEQYF; CDR3nt: TGTGCCAGCAGCGGGGGCGGGGGCCTCTCCTACGAGCAGTACTTC
v_gene: TRBV2; d_gene: -; abundance: -; j_gene: TRBJ1-4; CDR3aa: CASIAGHEKLFF; CDR3nt: TGTGCCAGCATTGCAGGACATGAAAAACTGTTTTTT
v_gene: TRBV19; d_gene: TRBD1; abundance: -; j_gene: TRBJ1-5; CDR3aa: CASSPRDSSNQPQHF; CDR3nt: TGTGCCAGTAGCCCGAGGGACAGTAGCAATCAGCCCCAGCATTTT
v_gene: TRBV27; d_gene: TRBD2; abundance: -; j_gene: TRBJ2-1; CDR3aa: CASGRTSGSVSNEQFF; CDR3nt: TGTGCCAGCGGAAGGACTAGCGGGAGTGTTTCCAATGAGCAGTTCTTC
v_gene: TRBV5-1; d_gene: TRBD1; abundance: -; j_gene: TRBJ2-5; CDR3aa: CASSPGDRGQQETQYF; CDR3nt: TGCGCCAGCAGCCCAGGGGACAGGGGCCAACAAGAGACCCAGTACTTC
v_gene: TRBV29-1; d_gene: -; abundance: -; j_gene: TRBJ1-2; CDR3aa: CSAGGRNNYGYTF; CDR3nt: TGCAGCGCCGGGGGGCGGAACAACTATGGCTACACCTTC
v_gene: TRBV5-1; d_gene: -; abundance: -; j_gene: TRBJ1-3; CDR3aa: CASSLGRRTRNTIYF; CDR3nt: TGCGCCAGCAGCTTGGGCCGCAGGACCCGAAACACCATATATTTT
v_gene: TRBV19; d_gene: -; abundance: -; j_gene: TRBJ2-1; CDR3aa: CASSIDSSGGPFNEQFF; CDR3nt: TGTGCCAGTAGTATAGATTCTTCCGGGGGCCCTTTCAATGAGCAGTTCTTC
v_gene: TRBV19; d_gene: TRBD1; abundance: -; j_gene: TRBJ1-2; CDR3aa: CASSIGRDRLFFGYTF; CDR3nt: TGTGCCAGTAGTATAGGGAGGGACAGACTATTTTTTGGCTACACCTTC
v_gene: TRBV7-2; d_gene: TRBD2; abundance: -; j_gene: TRBJ2-3; CDR3aa: CASSTFGGGTDTQYF; CDR3nt: TGTGCCAGCAGCACTTTTGGGGGGGGCACAGATACGCAGTATTTT
v_gene: TRBV19; d_gene: -; abundance: -; j_gene: TRBJ1-3; CDR3aa: CASTNSGNTIYF; CDR3nt: TGTGCCAGTACTAACTCTGGAAACACCATATATTTT
v_gene: TRBV27; d_gene: -; abundance: -; j_gene: TRBJ1-6; CDR3aa: CASSFGQFNSPLHF; CDR3nt: TGTGCCAGCAGTTTCGGTCAGTTCAATTCACCCCTCCACTTT
v_gene: TRBV11-2; d_gene: -; abundance: -; j_gene: TRBJ1-1; CDR3aa: CASSLGQVLMNTEAFF; CDR3nt: TGTGCCAGCAGCTTAGGACAGGTTTTAATGAACACTGAAGCTTTCTTT
v_gene: TRBV18; d_gene: -; abundance: -; j_gene: TRBJ1-5; CDR3aa: CASSPVSNQPQHF; CDR3nt: TGTGCCAGCTCTCCAGTAAGCAATCAGCCCCAGCATTTT
v_gene: TRBV10-1; d_gene: -; abundance: -; j_gene: TRBJ1-6; CDR3aa: CASSDPGRPLHF; CDR3nt: TGCGCCAGCAGTGATCCGGGTCGGCCCCTCCACTTT
v_gene: TRBV29-1; d_gene: TRBD1; abundance: -; j_gene: TRBJ1-2; CDR3aa: CSVPGQGNRYTF; CDR3nt: TGCAGCGTTCCTGGACAGGGGAATCGCTACACCTTC
v_gene: TRBV30; d_gene: -; abundance: -; j_gene: TRBJ2-3; CDR3aa: CAWSVGGGDTQYF; CDR3nt: TGTGCCTGGAGTGTAGGTGGGGGGGATACGCAGTATTTT
v_gene: TRBV19; d_gene: -; abundance: -; j_gene: TRBJ1-2; CDR3aa: CASSLRSDRTYGYTF; CDR3nt: TGTGCCAGTAGTCTTAGAAGTGACAGGACCTATGGCTACACCTTC
v_gene: TRBV5-4; d_gene: -; abundance: -; j_gene: TRBJ2-7; CDR3aa: CASSLSGNTYEQYF; CDR3nt: TGTGCCAGCAGCTTGAGTGGCAATACCTACGAGCAGTACTTC
v_gene: TRBV7-6; d_gene: -; abundance: once; j_gene: TRBJ1-1; CDR3aa: CASSLESGIGTTAFF; CDR3nt: TGTGCCAGCAGCTTAGAGTCCGGGATTGGGACGACGGCTTTCTTT
v_gene: TRBV19; d_gene: -; abundance: -; j_gene: TRBJ1-1; CDR3aa: CASSAYLNTEAFF; CDR3nt: TGTGCCAGTAGTGCTTACTTGAACACTGAAGCTTTCTTT
v_gene: TRBV2; d_gene: -; abundance: -; j_gene: TRBJ1-1; CDR3aa: CASSDLAALNTEAFF; CDR3nt: TGTGCCAGCAGTGACCTGGCGGCTCTGAACACTGAAGCTTTCTTT
v_gene: TRBV27; d_gene: TRBD1; abundance: few; j_gene: TRBJ1-6; CDR3aa: CASRVGTENSPLHF; CDR3nt: TGTGCCAGCAGAGTCGGGACAGAAAATTCACCCCTCCACTTT
v_gene: TRBV7-3; d_gene: TRBD1; abundance: -; j_gene: TRBJ2-7; CDR3aa: CASSLTGTGGAEEQYF; CDR3nt: TGTGCCAGCAGCTTGACCGGGACAGGGGGCGCGGAAGAGCAGTACTTC
v_gene: TRBV7-9; d_gene: -; abundance: -; j_gene: TRBJ1-2; CDR3aa: CASSLDRYGYTF; CDR3nt: TGTGCCAGCAGCTTAGACAGATATGGCTACACCTTC
v_gene: TRBV6-5; d_gene: TRBD1; abundance: -; j_gene: TRBJ1-1; CDR3aa: CASSYQGQGDPEAFF; CDR3nt: TGTGCCAGCAGTTACCAGGGACAGGGTGACCCTGAAGCTTTCTTT
v_gene: TRBV6-2/TRBV6-3; d_gene: -; abundance: -; j_gene: TRBJ1-1; CDR3aa: CASSYSLRVNTEAFF; CDR3nt: TGTGCCAGCAGTTACTCGTTAAGGGTGAACACTGAAGCTTTCTTT
v_gene: TRBV13; d_gene: -; abundance: -; j_gene: TRBJ1-1; CDR3aa: CASSLVNRAEAFF; CDR3nt: TGTGCCAGCAGCTTAGTAAACAGGGCTGAAGCTTTCTTT
v_gene: TRBV5-1; d_gene: -; abundance: -; j_gene: TRBJ1-1; CDR3aa: CASSLQGGMNTEAFF; CDR3nt: TGCGCCAGCAGCTTACAGGGAGGGATGAACACTGAAGCTTTCTTT
v_gene: TRBV6-5; d_gene: TRBD1; abundance: -; j_gene: TRBJ1-2; CDR3aa: CASNPGQGPYGYTF; CDR3nt: TGTGCCAGCAATCCGGGACAGGGCCCCTATGGCTACACCTTC
v_gene: TRBV10-2; d_gene: TRBD1; abundance: -; j_gene: TRBJ1-6; CDR3aa: CASSNIQGRNSPLHF; CDR3nt: TGCGCCAGCAGTAACATACAGGGGCGAAATTCACCCCTCCACTTT
v_gene: TRBV18; d_gene: -; abundance: -; j_gene: TRBJ2-7; CDR3aa: CASSPAGAQYEQYF; CDR3nt: TGTGCCAGCTCACCAGCAGGGGCCCAATACGAGCAGTACTTC
v_gene: TRBV3-1/TRBV3-2; d_gene: TRBD1; abundance: -; j_gene: TRBJ1-1; CDR3aa: CASSHRDRGATEAFF; CDR3nt: TGTGCCAGCAGCCACCGGGACAGGGGCGCCACTGAAGCTTTCTTT
v_gene: TRBV7-2; d_gene: -; abundance: -; j_gene: TRBJ2-7; CDR3aa: CASSLAVSYEQYF; CDR3nt: TGTGCCAGCAGCTTAGCCGTCTCCTACGAGCAGTACTTC
v_gene: TRBV3-1/TRBV3-2; d_gene: TRBD2; abundance: few; j_gene: TRBJ2-7; CDR3aa: CASRSLASSSYEQYF; CDR3nt: TGTGCCAGCAGGTCACTAGCGTCGAGCTCCTACGAGCAGTACTTC
v_gene: TRBV24-1; d_gene: -; abundance: -; j_gene: TRBJ2-2; CDR3aa: CATSDSRSNTGELFF; CDR3nt: TGTGCCACCAGTGATTCCAGATCGAACACCGGGGAGCTGTTTTTT
v_gene: TRBV9; d_gene: TRBD1; abundance: -; j_gene: TRBJ2-1; CDR3aa: CASSINRGRNNNEQFF; CDR3nt: TGTGCCAGCAGCATCAACAGGGGGCGGAACAACAATGAGCAGTTCTTC
v_gene: TRBV3-1/TRBV3-2; d_gene: -; abundance: -; j_gene: TRBJ1-3; CDR3aa: CASSQPASSGNTIYF; CDR3nt: TGTGCCAGCAGCCAACCAGCGAGCTCTGGAAACACCATATATTTT
v_gene: TRBV9; d_gene: -; abundance: once; j_gene: TRBJ1-6; CDR3aa: CASSESSYNSPLHF; CDR3nt: TGTGCCAGCAGCGAGAGCTCCTATAATTCACCCCTCCACTTT
v_gene: TRBV21-1; d_gene: -; abundance: -; j_gene: TRBJ2-4; CDR3aa: CASSSRRAKNIQYF; CDR3nt: TGTGCCAGCAGCTCGCGCAGAGCCAAAAACATTCAGTACTTC
v_gene: TRBV19; d_gene: TRBD2; abundance: -; j_gene: TRBJ2-1; CDR3aa: CASSIVAVLAGIKYNEQFF; CDR3nt: TGTGCCAGTAGTATCGTGGCGGTTCTAGCGGGAATTAAGTACAATGAGCAGTTCTTC
v_gene: TRBV29-1; d_gene: TRBD1; abundance: -; j_gene: TRBJ1-1; CDR3aa: CSVGETGLTEAFF; CDR3nt: TGCAGCGTTGGAGAGACAGGGCTCACTGAAGCTTTCTTT
v_gene: TRBV7-2; d_gene: -; abundance: -; j_gene: TRBJ2-5; CDR3aa: CASSNPGQGGETQYF; CDR3nt: TGTGCCAGCAGCAACCCCGGCCAAGGGGGAGAGACCCAGTACTTC
v_gene: TRBV12-2; d_gene: -; abundance: -; j_gene: TRBJ2-3; CDR3aa: CASRLAEGAVLNTDTQYF; CDR3nt: TGTGCAAGTCGCTTAGCTGAAGGAGCGGTACTTAACACAGATACGCAGTATTTT
v_gene: TRBV6-2/TRBV6-3; d_gene: -; abundance: -; j_gene: TRBJ2-5; CDR3aa: CASSRTETQYF; CDR3nt: TGTGCCAGCAGCCGGACTGAGACCCAGTACTTC
v_gene: TRBV7-2; d_gene: TRBD2; abundance: -; j_gene: TRBJ2-7; CDR3aa: CASSLRTSPEQYF; CDR3nt: TGTGCCAGCAGCTTAAGGACTAGTCCCGAGCAGTACTTC
v_gene: TRBV5-6; d_gene: -; abundance: -; j_gene: TRBJ1-4; CDR3aa: CASSSRPNEKLFF; CDR3nt: TGTGCCAGCAGTTCCCGACCTAATGAAAAACTGTTTTTT
v_gene: TRBV6-5; d_gene: -; abundance: -; j_gene: TRBJ2-1; CDR3aa: CASRLTEMPYNEQFF; CDR3nt: TGTGCCAGCAGACTCACTGAGATGCCCTACAATGAGCAGTTCTTC
v_gene: TRBV15; d_gene: TRBD1; abundance: -; j_gene: TRBJ2-7; CDR3aa: CATSREWGQGYEQYF; CDR3nt: TGTGCCACCAGCAGAGAATGGGGACAGGGGTACGAGCAGTACTTC
v_gene: TRBV6-5; d_gene: TRBD1; abundance: once; j_gene: TRBJ1-3; CDR3aa: CASSYSTGVSGNTIYF; CDR3nt: TGTGCCAGCAGTTACTCAACAGGGGTCTCTGGAAACACCATATATTTT
v_gene: TRBV7-2; d_gene: -; abundance: -; j_gene: TRBJ1-6; CDR3aa: CASSLQVARYNSPLHF; CDR3nt: TGTGCCAGCAGTTTACAGGTGGCCCGCTATAATTCACCCCTCCACTTT
v_gene: TRBV6-5; d_gene: -; abundance: -; j_gene: TRBJ2-7; CDR3aa: CASSHKGEQYF; CDR3nt: TGTGCCAGTTCCCACAAGGGCGAGCAGTACTTC
v_gene: TRBV6-5; d_gene: -; abundance: -; j_gene: TRBJ2-7; CDR3aa: CASRTGHSTYEQYF; CDR3nt: TGTGCCAGCAGGACGGGACATTCAACCTACGAGCAGTACTTC
v_gene: TRBV5-1; d_gene: -; abundance: few; j_gene: TRBJ1-4; CDR3aa: CASSEGYGTNEKLFF; CDR3nt: TGCGCCAGCAGCGAGGGATATGGAACTAATGAAAAACTGTTTTTT
v_gene: TRBV27; d_gene: TRBD2; abundance: once; j_gene: TRBJ2-3; CDR3aa: CASSLTSGFTDTQYF; CDR3nt: TGTGCCAGCAGTTTAACTAGCGGATTCACAGATACGCAGTATTTT
v_gene: TRBV29-1; d_gene: TRBD2; abundance: -; j_gene: TRBJ2-1; CDR3aa: CAGAAYNEQFF; CDR3nt: TGTGCGGGAGCCGCTTACAATGAGCAGTTCTTC
v_gene: TRBV29-1; d_gene: TRBD1; abundance: -; j_gene: TRBJ2-4; CDR3aa: CSVEADRVNIQYF; CDR3nt: TGCAGCGTTGAAGCGGACAGGGTGAACATTCAGTACTTC
v_gene: TRBV7-9; d_gene: -; abundance: -; j_gene: TRBJ2-1; CDR3aa: CASSRPLAPEGEFF; CDR3nt: TGTGCCAGCAGCCGACCCCTAGCGCCCGAAGGGGAGTTCTTC
v_gene: TRBV6-5; d_gene: -; abundance: -; j_gene: TRBJ2-2; CDR3aa: CASRTLGNTGELFF; CDR3nt: TGTGCCAGCAGAACCCTCGGGAACACCGGGGAGCTGTTTTTT